This paragraph covers one TCR beta chain sequence. The CDR3 covers 13 residues. Germline trimming cut 5 bases from V and 9 bases from J; bases unmatched to any gene: 6. CDR1 and CDR2 (germline): MDHEN, SYDVKM. The repertoire was sequenced with immunoSEQ multiplex PCR; TCRdb's copy has only in-frame clones and lacks some. Among roughly 200,000 clones, over 90% were seen once, and the ten largest hold 1.5%. This specimen belongs to a study of control samples from healthy donors and cancer patients. The gene calls are TRBV28 and TRBJ1-1, with 10 bases aligning to TRBD1. Source material: blood. The receptor comes from a man between 50 and 59 years old in good health. CDR3 coding DNA: TGTGCCAGCAGTCTCGGACAGGGGGTCAAAGCTTTCTTT. Protein product: CASSLGQGVKAFF. Combining the CDR3 with reference TRBV28 and TRBJ1-1 gives the whole variable domain DVKVTQSSRYLVKRTGEKVFLECVQDMDHENMFWYRQDPGLGLRLIYFSYDVKMKEKGDIPEGYSVSREKKERFSLILESASTNQTSMYLCASSLGQGVKAFFGQGTRLTVV.